Listed here is a single T cell receptor (beta chain). Its antigen is unidentified. Clones were sequenced by immunoSEQ multiplex PCR, and TCRdb holds only the in-frame ones, with some missing. The table lists under 110,000 clones, less than 90% of them singletons. J lost 2 bases, V lost 5 bases, and 2 bases had no gene match. Germline V gene data show CDR1 as SGHNT and CDR2 as YYREEE (reference sequence). The CDR3 totals 14 residues. The data are from a study of T cell responses to AZD1222 COVID-19 vaccine. Study outcomes and limitations: Regions 160-218 and 743-854 held dominance among vaccine-associated CD4 TCRs, which spanned spike. Compared with day 0, the breadth and depth of the Spike-specific TCR repertoire rose significantly after two doses of AZD1222. Regions left unmutated in variants are reportedly the target of nearly half of spike-specific TCRs. Donors skewed white British and female; clonal diversity was possibly underestimated.

V gene TRBV5-4 combines with J gene TRBJ1-2; 11 bases are shared with TRBD1. The sample here was peripheral blood, taken on day 0 of AZD1222 vaccination. The source is an adult in good health. As DNA, the CDR3 is TGTGCCAGCAGACGGGACAGGGGGAACTATGGCTACACCTTC. This encodes CASRRDRGNYGYTF.